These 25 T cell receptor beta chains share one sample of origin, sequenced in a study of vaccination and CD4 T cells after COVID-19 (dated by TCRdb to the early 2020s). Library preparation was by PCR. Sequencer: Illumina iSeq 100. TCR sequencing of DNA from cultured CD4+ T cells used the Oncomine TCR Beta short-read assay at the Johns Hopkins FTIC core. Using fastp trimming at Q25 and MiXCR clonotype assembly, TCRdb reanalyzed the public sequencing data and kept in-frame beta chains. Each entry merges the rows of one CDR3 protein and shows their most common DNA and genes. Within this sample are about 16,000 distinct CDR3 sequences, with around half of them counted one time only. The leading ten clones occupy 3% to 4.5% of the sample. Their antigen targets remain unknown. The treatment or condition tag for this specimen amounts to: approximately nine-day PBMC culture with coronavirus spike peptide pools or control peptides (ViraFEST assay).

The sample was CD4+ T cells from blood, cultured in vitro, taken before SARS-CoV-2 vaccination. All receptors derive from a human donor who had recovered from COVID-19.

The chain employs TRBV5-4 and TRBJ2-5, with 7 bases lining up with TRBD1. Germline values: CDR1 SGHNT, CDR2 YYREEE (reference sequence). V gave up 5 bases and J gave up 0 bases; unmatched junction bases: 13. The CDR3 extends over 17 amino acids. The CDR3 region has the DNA TGTGCCAGCAGTTCCCCTCCCCACGGGACAGACCAAGAGACCCAGTACTTC. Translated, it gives CASSSPPHGTDQETQYF.

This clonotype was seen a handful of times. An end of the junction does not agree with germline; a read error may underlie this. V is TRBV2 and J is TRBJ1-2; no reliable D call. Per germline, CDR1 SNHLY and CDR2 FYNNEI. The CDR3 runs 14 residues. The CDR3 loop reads CASSEGWGSGGYTF. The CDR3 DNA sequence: TGTGCCAGCAGCGAAGGTTGGGGTTCGGGGGGCTACACCTTC.

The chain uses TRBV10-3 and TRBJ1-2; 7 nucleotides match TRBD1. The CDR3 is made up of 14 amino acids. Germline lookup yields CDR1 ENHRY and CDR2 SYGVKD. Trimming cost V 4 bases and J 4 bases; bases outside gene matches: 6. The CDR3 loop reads CAISGQGSSYGYTF. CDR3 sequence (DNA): TGTGCCATCAGTGGACAGGGATCTAGCTATGGCTACACCTTC.

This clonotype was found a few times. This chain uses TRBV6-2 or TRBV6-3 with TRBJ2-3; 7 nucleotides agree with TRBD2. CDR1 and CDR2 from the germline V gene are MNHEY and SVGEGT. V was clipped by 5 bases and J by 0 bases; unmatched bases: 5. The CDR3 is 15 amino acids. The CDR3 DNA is TGTGCCAGCAGTCTAAGACTAGCAAGCACAGATACGCAGTATTTT. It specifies CASSLRLASTDTQYF.

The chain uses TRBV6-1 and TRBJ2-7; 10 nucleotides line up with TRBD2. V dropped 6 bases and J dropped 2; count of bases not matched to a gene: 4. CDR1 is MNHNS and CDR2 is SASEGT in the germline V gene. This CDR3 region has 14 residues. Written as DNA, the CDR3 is TGTGCCAGCAGGGGGACTAGCGTGGCCTACGAGCAGTACTTC. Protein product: CASRGTSVAYEQYF.

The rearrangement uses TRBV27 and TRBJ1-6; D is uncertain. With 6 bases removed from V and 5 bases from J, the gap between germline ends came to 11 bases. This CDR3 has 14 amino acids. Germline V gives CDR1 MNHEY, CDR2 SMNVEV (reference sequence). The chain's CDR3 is CASSHARNNSPLHF. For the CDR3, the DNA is TGTGCCAGCAGCCATGCGCGGAATAATTCACCCCTCCACTTT.

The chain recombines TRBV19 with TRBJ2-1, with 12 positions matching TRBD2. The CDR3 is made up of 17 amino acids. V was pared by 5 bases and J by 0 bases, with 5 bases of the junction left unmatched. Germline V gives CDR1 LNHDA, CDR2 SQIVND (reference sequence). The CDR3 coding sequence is TGTGCCAGTAGTTCAAGGACTAGCGGGAACTCCTACAATGAGCAGTTCTTC. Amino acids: CASSSRTSGNSYNEQFF.

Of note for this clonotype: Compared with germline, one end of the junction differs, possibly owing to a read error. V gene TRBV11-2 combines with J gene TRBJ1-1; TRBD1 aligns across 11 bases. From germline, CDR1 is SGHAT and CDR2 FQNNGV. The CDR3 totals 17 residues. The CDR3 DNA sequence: TGTGCCAGCAGCTTAGGACGGACAGGGGGCAAAGACACTGAAACTTTCTTT. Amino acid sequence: CASSLGRTGGKDTETFF.

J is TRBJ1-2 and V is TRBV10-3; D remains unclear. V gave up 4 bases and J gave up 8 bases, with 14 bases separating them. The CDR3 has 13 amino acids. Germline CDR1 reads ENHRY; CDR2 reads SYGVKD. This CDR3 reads CAISAEGPSGYTF. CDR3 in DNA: TGTGCCATCAGTGCTGAAGGACCGTCCGGCTACACCTTC.

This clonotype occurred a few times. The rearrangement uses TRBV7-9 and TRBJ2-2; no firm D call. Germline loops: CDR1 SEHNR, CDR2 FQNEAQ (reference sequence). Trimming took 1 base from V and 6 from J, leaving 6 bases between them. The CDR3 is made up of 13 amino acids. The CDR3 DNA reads TGTGCCAGCAGCTTAGGTTCAGCCGGGGAGCTGTTTTTT. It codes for CASSLGSAGELFF.

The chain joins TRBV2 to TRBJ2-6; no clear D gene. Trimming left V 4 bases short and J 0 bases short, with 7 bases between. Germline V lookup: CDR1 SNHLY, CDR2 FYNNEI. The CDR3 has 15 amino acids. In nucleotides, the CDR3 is TGTGCCAGCAGTGGTCTCGGCTCTGGGGCCAACGTCCTGACTTTC. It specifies CASSGLGSGANVLTF.

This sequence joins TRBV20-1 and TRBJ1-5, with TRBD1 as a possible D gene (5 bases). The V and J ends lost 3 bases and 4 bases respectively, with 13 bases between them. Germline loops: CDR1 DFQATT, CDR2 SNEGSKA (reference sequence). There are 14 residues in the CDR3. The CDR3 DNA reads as TGCAGTGCTAGGACCGGGGCAGGGAATCAGCCCCAGCATTTT. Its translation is CSARTGAGNQPQHF.

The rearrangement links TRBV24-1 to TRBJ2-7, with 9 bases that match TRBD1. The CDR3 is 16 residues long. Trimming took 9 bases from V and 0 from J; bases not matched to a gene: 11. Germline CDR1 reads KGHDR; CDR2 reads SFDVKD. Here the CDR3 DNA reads TGTGCCACCTTTAGGAAACAGGGGGCGAGCTCCTACGAGCAGTACTTC. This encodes CATFRKQGASSYEQYF.

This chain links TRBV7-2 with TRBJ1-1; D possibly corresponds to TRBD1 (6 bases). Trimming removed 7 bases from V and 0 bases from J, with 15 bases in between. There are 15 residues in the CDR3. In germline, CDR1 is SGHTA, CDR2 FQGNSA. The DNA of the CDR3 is TGTGCCAGCACCCGGGGGGGGCACATGAACACTGAAGCTTTCTTT. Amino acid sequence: CASTRGGHMNTEAFF.

The DNA of the CDR3 is TGTGCCAGCAGTTACCAGGGGGGCGCCTCCTATAATTCACCCCTCCACTTT. Amino acids: CASSYQGGASYNSPLHF. The rearrangement uses TRBV6-5 and TRBJ1-6, with 7 bases aligning to TRBD1. Looked up from germline, CDR1 is MNHEY and CDR2 is SVGAGI. The ends lost 2 bases at V and 0 bases at J; junction bases unmatched: 4. The CDR3 runs to 17 residues.

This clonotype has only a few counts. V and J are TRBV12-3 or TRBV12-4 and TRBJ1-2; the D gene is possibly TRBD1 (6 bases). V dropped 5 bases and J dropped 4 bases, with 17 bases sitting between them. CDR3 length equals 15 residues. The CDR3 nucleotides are TGTGCCAGCAGTCCCTCACAGGGAGTCCGCTATGGCTACACCTTC. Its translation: CASSPSQGVRYGYTF.

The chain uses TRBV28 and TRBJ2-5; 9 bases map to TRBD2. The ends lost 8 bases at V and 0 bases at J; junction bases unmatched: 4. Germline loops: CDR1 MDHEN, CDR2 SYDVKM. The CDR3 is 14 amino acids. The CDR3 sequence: CASLLAGNQETQYF. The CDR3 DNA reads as TGTGCCAGCCTCCTAGCGGGGAACCAAGAGACCCAGTACTTC.

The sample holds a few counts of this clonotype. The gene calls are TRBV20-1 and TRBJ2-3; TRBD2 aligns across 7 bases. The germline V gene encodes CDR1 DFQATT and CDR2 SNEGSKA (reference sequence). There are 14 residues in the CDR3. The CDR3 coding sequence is TGCAGCGCTTACAGCGGGATAGGGACAGATACGCAGTATTTT. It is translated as CSAYSGIGTDTQYF.

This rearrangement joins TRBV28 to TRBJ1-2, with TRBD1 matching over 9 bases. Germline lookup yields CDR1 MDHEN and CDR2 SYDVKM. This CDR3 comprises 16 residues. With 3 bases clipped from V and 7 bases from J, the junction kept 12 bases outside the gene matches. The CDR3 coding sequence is TGTGCCAGCAGTTTCGCGTCGGGGACAGGGTCTAGTGGCTACACCTTC. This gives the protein CASSFASGTGSSGYTF.

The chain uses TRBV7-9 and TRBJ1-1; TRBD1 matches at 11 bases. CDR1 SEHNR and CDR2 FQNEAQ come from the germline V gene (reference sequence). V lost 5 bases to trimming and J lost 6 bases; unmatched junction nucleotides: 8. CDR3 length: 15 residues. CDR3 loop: CASSTWTGGRAEAFF. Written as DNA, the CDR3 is TGTGCCAGCAGCACCTGGACAGGGGGCCGGGCTGAAGCTTTCTTT.

The CDR3 is CAWSPGSNQPQHF. CDR3 in DNA: TGTGCCTGGAGCCCGGGGAGCAATCAGCCCCAGCATTTT. The rearrangement uses TRBV30 and TRBJ1-5; no reliable D call. This CDR3 contains 13 residues. The V gene's germline CDR1 is GTSNPN and CDR2 SVGIG (reference sequence). The ends were cut back, 3 bases at V and 1 base at J, with 7 bases in the middle. The full variable domain, in which reference TRBV30 and TRBJ1-5 provide the parts outside the CDR3, is SQTIHQWPATLVQPVGSPLSLECTVEGTSNPNLYWYRQAAGRGLQLLFYSVGIGQISSEVPQNLSASRPQDRQFILSSKKLLLSDSGFYLCAWSPGSNQPQHFGDGTRLSIL.

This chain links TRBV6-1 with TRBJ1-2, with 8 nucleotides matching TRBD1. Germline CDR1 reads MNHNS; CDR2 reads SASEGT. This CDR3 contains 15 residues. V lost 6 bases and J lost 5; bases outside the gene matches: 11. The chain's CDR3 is CASSPIGQGLYGYTF. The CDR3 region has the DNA TGTGCCAGCAGCCCAATCGGACAGGGTTTATATGGCTACACCTTC.

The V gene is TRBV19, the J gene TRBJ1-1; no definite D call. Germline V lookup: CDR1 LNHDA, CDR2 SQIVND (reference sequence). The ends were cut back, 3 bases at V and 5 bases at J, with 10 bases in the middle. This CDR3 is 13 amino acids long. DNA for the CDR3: TGTGCCAGTAGTATTGATTTGGGGACTGAAGCTTTCTTT. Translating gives CASSIDLGTEAFF. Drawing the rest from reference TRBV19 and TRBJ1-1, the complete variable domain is DGGITQSPKYLFRKEGQNVTLSCEQNLNHDAMYWYRQDPGQGLRLIYYSQIVNDFQKGDIAEGYSVSREKKESFPLTVTSAQKNPTAFYLCASSIDLGTEAFFGQGTRLTVV.

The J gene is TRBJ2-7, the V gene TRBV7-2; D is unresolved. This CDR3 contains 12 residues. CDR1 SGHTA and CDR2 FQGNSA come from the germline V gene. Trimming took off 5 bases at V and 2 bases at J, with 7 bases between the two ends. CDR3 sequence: CASSRSTYEQYF. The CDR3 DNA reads TGTGCCAGCAGCCGGTCAACCTACGAGCAGTACTTC.

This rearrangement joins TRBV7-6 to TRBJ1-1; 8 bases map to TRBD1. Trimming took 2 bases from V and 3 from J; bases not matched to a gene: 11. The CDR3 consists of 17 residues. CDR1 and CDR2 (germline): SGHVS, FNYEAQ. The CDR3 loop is CASSLRTGSTWDTEAFF. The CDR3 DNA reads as TGTGCCAGCAGCTTAAGGACAGGGAGTACGTGGGACACTGAAGCTTTCTTT.